Sequencing of this T cell receptor beta chain was carried out in a study of T cell responses to AZD1222 COVID-19 vaccine. This table comes from immunoSEQ multiplex PCR, and its TCRdb copy is limited to in-frame clones, with some not included. The sample shows about 81,000 clones, around 84% of them seen only once. Second doses at about 4 or about 12 weeks were pooled. Only a few counts were recorded for this clone. This CDR3 has 15 residues. In germline, CDR1 is LNHNV, CDR2 YYDKDF (reference sequence). The J segment lost 6 bases and the V segment lost 3 bases, leaving 4 bases of the junction unmatched.

The material was peripheral blood, obtained 28 days after the second AZD1222 dose. The sequence was collected from an adult who received the AZD1222 COVID-19 vaccine. The rearrangement uses TRBV15 and TRBJ2-7; 14 bases align to TRBD2. CDR3 bases: TGTGCCACCAGCAGGGGACTAGCGGGAGTCGGCGAGCAGTACTTC. Amino acid sequence: CATSRGLAGVGEQYF.